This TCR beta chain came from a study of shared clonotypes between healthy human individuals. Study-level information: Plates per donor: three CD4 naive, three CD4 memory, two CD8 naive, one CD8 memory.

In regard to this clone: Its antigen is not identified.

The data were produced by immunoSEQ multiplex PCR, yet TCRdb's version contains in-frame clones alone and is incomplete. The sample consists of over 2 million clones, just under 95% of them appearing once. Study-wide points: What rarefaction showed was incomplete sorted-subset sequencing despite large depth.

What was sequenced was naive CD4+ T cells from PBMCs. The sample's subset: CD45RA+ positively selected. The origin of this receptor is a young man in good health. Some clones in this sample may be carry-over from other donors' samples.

Here the CDR3 DNA reads TGCGCCAGCAGCTCCTGGACAGGGCTTGGGGCTGAAGCTTTCTTT. Translation: CASSSWTGLGAEAFF. V gene TRBV5-1 combines with J gene TRBJ1-1; 8 bases match TRBD1. The CDR3 contains 15 residues. In germline, CDR1 is SGHRS, CDR2 YFSETQ. The ends lost 3 bases at V and 6 bases at J; junction bases unmatched: 10.